The 15 T cell receptor beta chains listed next were all sequenced from one sample in a study of technical replicates of blood from a few donors. The table came from immunoSEQ multiplex PCR; TCRdb's copy has only in-frame clones and leaves some out. The sample consists of around 90,000 clones, approximately 94% of them appearing once. The sequenced sample was T cells isolated from PBMCs. These receptors were collected from a human donor in good health.

This chain uses TRBV7-9 with TRBJ1-2; TRBD1 might be the D (5 bases). Germline values: CDR1 SEHNR, CDR2 FQNEAQ (reference sequence). The CDR3 has 17 amino acids. The ends were cut back, 2 bases at V and 2 bases at J, with 18 bases in the middle. The chain's CDR3 is CASSLLRSAGINYGYTF. The CDR3, as DNA: TGTGCCAGCAGCTTATTGAGATCGGCAGGGATCAACTATGGCTACACCTTC.

J is TRBJ1-2 and V is TRBV4-1; 7 positions match TRBD1. V was clipped by 3 bases and J by 7 bases; unmatched bases: 5. Looked up from germline, CDR1 is MGHRA and CDR2 is YSYEKL. The CDR3 covers 13 residues. In nucleotides, the CDR3 is TGCGCCAGCAGCCAGGCCGGGACAGCTGGCTACACCTTC. This encodes CASSQAGTAGYTF.

This chain joins TRBV5-1 and TRBJ1-1, with D possibly TRBD1 on 6 matching bases. This CDR3 is built from 14 residues. The V gene lost 4 bases and the J gene lost 4 bases, with 14 bases spanning the gap. Germline lookup yields CDR1 SGHRS and CDR2 YFSETQ. The CDR3 DNA reads TGCGCCAGCAGCCTCGGGGGGGCGGGCACTGAAGCTTTCTTT. It is translated as CASSLGGAGTEAFF.

The CDR3, as DNA: TGTGCCAGCAGCCCGAAGGCGGATGAGCAGTTCTTC. Translating gives CASSPKADEQFF. V and J are TRBV21-1 and TRBJ2-1; the D call TRBD2 from the table was never checked on the DNA. TRBV21-1 is classified as a pseudogene. The CDR3 length is 12 residues.

The chain joins TRBV19 to TRBJ2-3; D may be TRBD2 (7 bases). From germline, CDR1 is LNHDA and CDR2 SQIVND (reference sequence). The CDR3 consists of 14 residues. V was pared by 5 bases and J by 4 bases, with 13 bases between. CDR3 sequence: CASSWGRGSDTQYF. CDR3 DNA sequence: TGTGCCAGTAGTTGGGGGCGGGGGTCAGATACGCAGTATTTT.

This clone showed up just once. The chain uses TRBV5-1 and TRBJ2-1; D unclear. The CDR3 has 12 residues. CDR1 and CDR2 from the germline V gene are SGHRS and YFSETQ. V lost 0 bases and J 7 bases, leaving 5 bases between the germline ends. CDR3 nucleotides: TGCGCCAGCAGCTTGGCGGGTAATGAGCAGTTCTTC. It codes for CASSLAGNEQFF.

This clone was seen only once. This sequence joins TRBV6-6 and TRBJ2-1, with 9 bases fitting TRBD1. The CDR3 spans 16 residues. The germline V gene encodes CDR1 MNHNY and CDR2 SVGAGI (reference sequence). J gave up 3 bases and V 1 base, and 4 bases lay outside the gene matches. The CDR3 is CASSYYPGQGYNEQFF. The CDR3 bases are TGTGCCAGCAGTTACTATCCGGGACAGGGCTACAATGAGCAGTTCTTC.

The table lists this clone with a few counts. The sample carries other DNA sequences with the same CDR3. The chain employs TRBV4-1 and TRBJ1-5; perhaps TRBD1 as D (5 bases). The CDR3 extends over 14 amino acids. The germline V gene encodes CDR1 MGHRA and CDR2 YSYEKL. V was trimmed by 0 bases and J by 7 bases, leaving 10 bases between them. The CDR3 loop is CASSQDLGGQPQHF. CDR3 sequence (DNA): TGCGCCAGCAGCCAAGATTTGGGGGGGCAGCCCCAGCATTTT.

The chain employs TRBV2 and TRBJ2-7, with 11 nucleotides matching TRBD2. The CDR3 runs 18 residues. In germline, CDR1 is SNHLY, CDR2 FYNNEI. V gave up 2 bases and J gave up 3 bases; unmatched junction bases: 12. The CDR3 DNA is TGTGCCAGCAGTGAAAGTTTGCGACTAGCGGGGATTATCTACGAGCAGTACTTC. Translated: CASSESLRLAGIIYEQYF.

This clone was seen only once. V gene TRBV5-4 combines with J gene TRBJ1-2; the match to TRBD1 covers 10 bases. The germline CDR1 and CDR2 sequences are SGHNT and YYREEE (reference sequence). The CDR3 consists of 16 residues. Trimming took 5 bases from V and 4 from J; bases not matched to a gene: 11. The chain's CDR3 is CASRVEGDRGFYGYTF. In DNA form, the CDR3 reads TGTGCCAGCAGGGTCGAGGGGGACAGGGGATTCTATGGCTACACCTTC. Based on the CDR3 plus reference TRBV5-4 and TRBJ1-2, the full variable domain is ETGVTQSPTHLIKTRGQQVTLRCSSQSGHNTVSWYQQALGQGPQFIFQYYREEENGRGNFPPRFSGLQFPNYSSELNVNALELDDSALYLCASRVEGDRGFYGYTFGSGTRLTVV.

The V and J genes are TRBV18 and TRBJ2-7; D is perhaps TRBD1 (6 bases). Germline V gene data show CDR1 as KGHSH and CDR2 as LQKENI. This CDR3 has 19 residues. V was shortened by 4 bases and J by 2 bases, with 27 bases between the two germline ends. CDR3: CASSRLINLDRERTYEQYF. CDR3 sequence (DNA): TGTGCCAGCTCACGCCTAATCAACTTGGACAGAGAGCGGACCTACGAGCAGTACTTC.

This clone was detected only a few times. The chain joins TRBV19 to TRBJ1-2; possibly TRBD1 for D (6 bases). The CDR3 extends over 16 amino acids. The V and J ends lost 5 bases and 1 base respectively, with 17 bases between them. The germline V gene has CDR1 LNHDA and CDR2 SQIVND (reference sequence). CDR3 residues: CASSHRDIAINYGYTF. As DNA, the CDR3 is TGTGCCAGTAGTCACCGGGACATAGCCATTAACTATGGCTACACCTTC.

The chain combines TRBV28 with TRBJ2-7; the D gene is possibly TRBD2 (6 bases). The V end was cut by 6 bases, the J end by 3 bases, with 18 bases between. CDR1 is MDHEN, CDR2 SYDVKM, per germline. The CDR3 is 15 residues long. CDR3 in amino acids: CASSPPGGKNYEQYF. The DNA for the CDR3 is TGTGCCAGCAGCCCCCCCGGCGGGAAGAACTACGAGCAGTACTTC. The variable domain in full, completed from reference TRBV28 and TRBJ2-7, reads DVKVTQSSRYLVKRTGEKVFLECVQDMDHENMFWYRQDPGLGLRLIYFSYDVKMKEKGDIPEGYSVSREKKERFSLILESASTNQTSMYLCASSPPGGKNYEQYFGPGTRLTVT.

This chain uses TRBV12-5 with TRBJ2-1; 7 bases map to TRBD2. J lost 3 bases, V lost 9 bases, and 8 bases had no gene match. Germline V CDR1 and CDR2: LGHNT, FRNRAP. The CDR3 covers 14 residues. This CDR3 reads CASAAGVNYNEQFF. The CDR3 nucleotides are TGTGCTAGCGCGGCGGGGGTTAACTACAATGAGCAGTTCTTC.

The chain links TRBV6-1 to TRBJ2-7; TRBD1 aligns across 7 bases. Trimming cost V 4 bases and J 1 base; bases outside gene matches: 4. The V gene's germline CDR1 is MNHNS and CDR2 SASEGT. The CDR3 spans 14 residues. The DNA of the CDR3 is TGTGCCAGCAGTGCGGGACAGAGTTCCTACGAGCAGTACTTC. As protein: CASSAGQSSYEQYF.